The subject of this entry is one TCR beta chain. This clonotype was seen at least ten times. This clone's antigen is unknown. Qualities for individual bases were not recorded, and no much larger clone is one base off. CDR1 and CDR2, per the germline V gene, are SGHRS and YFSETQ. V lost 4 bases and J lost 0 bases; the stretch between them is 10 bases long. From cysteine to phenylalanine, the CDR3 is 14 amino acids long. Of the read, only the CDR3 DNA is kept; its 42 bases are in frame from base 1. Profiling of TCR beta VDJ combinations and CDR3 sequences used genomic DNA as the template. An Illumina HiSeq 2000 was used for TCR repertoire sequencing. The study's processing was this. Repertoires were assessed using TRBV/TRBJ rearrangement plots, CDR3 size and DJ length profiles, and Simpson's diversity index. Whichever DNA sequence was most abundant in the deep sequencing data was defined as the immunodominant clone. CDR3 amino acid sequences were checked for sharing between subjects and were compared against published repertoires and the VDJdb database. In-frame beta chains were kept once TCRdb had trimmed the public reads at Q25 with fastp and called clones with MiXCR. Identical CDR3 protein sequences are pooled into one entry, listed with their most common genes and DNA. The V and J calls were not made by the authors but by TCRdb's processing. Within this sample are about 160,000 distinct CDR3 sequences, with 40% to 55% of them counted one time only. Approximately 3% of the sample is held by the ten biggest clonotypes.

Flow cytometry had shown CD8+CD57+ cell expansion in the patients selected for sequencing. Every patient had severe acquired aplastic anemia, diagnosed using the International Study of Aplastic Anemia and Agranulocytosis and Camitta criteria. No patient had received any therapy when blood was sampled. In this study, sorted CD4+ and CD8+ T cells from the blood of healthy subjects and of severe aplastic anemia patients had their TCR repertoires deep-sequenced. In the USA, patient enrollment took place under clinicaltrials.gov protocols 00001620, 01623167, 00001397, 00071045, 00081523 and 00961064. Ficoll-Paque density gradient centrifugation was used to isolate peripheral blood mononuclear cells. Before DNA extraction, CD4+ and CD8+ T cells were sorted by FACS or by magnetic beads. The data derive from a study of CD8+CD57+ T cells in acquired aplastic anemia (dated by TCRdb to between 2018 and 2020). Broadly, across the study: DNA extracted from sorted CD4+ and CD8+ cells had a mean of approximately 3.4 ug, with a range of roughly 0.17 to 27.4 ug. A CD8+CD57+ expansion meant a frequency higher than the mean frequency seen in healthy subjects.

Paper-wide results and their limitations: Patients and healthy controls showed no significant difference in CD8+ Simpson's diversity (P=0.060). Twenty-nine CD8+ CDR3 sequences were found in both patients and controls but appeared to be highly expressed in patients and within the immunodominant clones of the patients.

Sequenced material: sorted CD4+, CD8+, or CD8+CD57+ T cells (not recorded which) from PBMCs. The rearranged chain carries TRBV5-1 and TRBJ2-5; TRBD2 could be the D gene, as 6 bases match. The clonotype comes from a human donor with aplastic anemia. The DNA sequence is TGCGCCAGCAGCCCGGGACTTTACCAAGAGACCCAGTACTTC. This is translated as CASSPGLYQETQYF.